Below, one T cell receptor beta chain is given with its context. Its specificity is unknown. Germline loops: CDR1 KGHSH, CDR2 LQKENI. The CDR3 totals 15 residues. The V and J ends lost 4 bases and 5 bases, in that order; junction bases with no gene match: 7. These data are taken from a study of radiotherapy plus CTLA-4 blockade in lung cancer. Study-level background: Of the patients, about 20% showed objective responses and around 32% attained disease control.

Those patients who had chemo-refractory metastatic non-small-cell lung cancer were given focal radiation along with CTLA-4 blockade through ipilimumab. General observations from the study: TCR clones of tumor origin grew in blood after radiotherapy plus ipilimumab. Interferon-beta, together with early blood T cell clone dynamics, reportedly best predicted response.

Sequenced by immunoSEQ multiplex PCR; TCRdb stores in-frame clones only, minus some. The sample has some 34,000 clones; 55% to 75% are singletons. The chain uses TRBV18 and TRBJ1-1; 10 bases map to TRBD1. This TCR was recovered from a human donor with non-small cell lung cancer who had stable disease on radiotherapy plus ipilimumab. This sample comprised peripheral blood, obtained from a patient treated with radiotherapy plus ipilimumab. The CDR3 is CASSRSTGGGTEAFF. CDR3 nucleotide sequence: TGTGCCAGCTCACGCTCGACAGGGGGCGGAACTGAAGCTTTCTTT.